What follows are 5 T cell receptor beta chains derived from one specimen sequenced in a study of CD8 T cells in ankylosing spondylitis. MiXCR, run by TCRdb on the 5' RACE reads, gives a single entry per CDR3 protein. In the table there are some 270,000 distinct CDR3 sequences, about 30% of which are singletons. Sample: blood, either unsorted or a sorted T cell fraction (not recorded which). The source of these receptors is a male donor with ankylosing spondylitis or in good health (not recorded which).

This chain links TRBV18 with TRBJ2-2; D is possibly TRBD1 (5 bases). The CDR3 consists of 15 residues. The germline V gene has CDR1 KGHSH and CDR2 LQKENI. Trimming pared 2 bases from V and 5 bases from J, leaving 12 bases between. CDR3 loop: CASSPGRVDTGELFF. The DNA of the CDR3 is TGTGCCAGCTCACCAGGCAGGGTGGATACCGGGGAGCTGTTTTTT.

This clonotype was picked up a small number of times. The chain links TRBV12-3 or TRBV12-4 to TRBJ2-7; TRBD1 agrees at 9 bases. Trimming removed 5 bases from V and 11 bases from J; junction bases left unmatched: 7. The CDR3 spans 12 residues. The CDR3 DNA reads TGTGCCAGCAGTGCAACAGGGGGCCGAAAGTACTTC. This gives the protein CASSATGGRKYF.

The V gene is TRBV20-1, the J gene TRBJ2-7, with 9 positions matching TRBD1. CDR1 is DFQATT, CDR2 SNEGSKA, per germline (reference sequence). There are 14 residues in the CDR3. V dropped 5 bases and J dropped 3; count of bases not matched to a gene: 8. Written as DNA, the CDR3 is TGCAGTGCTCCGAGGGACAGGGCGATCTACGAGCAGTACTTC. Its translation: CSAPRDRAIYEQYF.

This clonotype was recorded only once. This chain links TRBV7-9 with TRBJ2-5, with TRBD2 identical over 7 bases. Germline loops: CDR1 SEHNR, CDR2 FQNEAQ (reference sequence). This CDR3 has 14 amino acids. The V segment lost 5 bases and the J segment 3 bases; nucleotides outside the gene matches: 6. As DNA, the CDR3 is TGTGCCAGCAGCCAGGGACTAACTAAAGAGACCCAGTACTTC. It is translated as CASSQGLTKETQYF.

This clonotype appeared a few times. J is TRBJ1-2 and V is TRBV4-1, with D uncertain. Germline lookup yields CDR1 MGHRA and CDR2 YSYEKL. Trimming cost V 0 bases and J 4 bases, with 15 bases left between them. CDR3 length: 16 residues. CDR3 amino acids: CASSQEGKGHLYGYTF. CDR3 nucleotides: TGCGCCAGCAGCCAAGAGGGCAAAGGCCACCTCTATGGCTACACCTTC.